This paragraph reports one T cell receptor (beta chain). V trimming: 4 bases; J trimming: 4 bases; junction bases outside the gene matches: 9. Germline assignment: CDR1 GTSNPN and CDR2 SVGIG (reference sequence). The CDR3 runs to 14 residues. These data originate in a study of blood T cell repertoires in COVID-19. Cohort 3 donors were reported recovered after two negative PCRs, clearance, or symptom resolution. Measured with immunoSEQ multiplex PCR; TCRdb has only the in-frame clones, and not every one. The top ten clones hold about 0.6% of a sample with 450,000 or so clones, 90% of them seen once. This sequence was found in a man younger than 35 who had recovered from COVID-19. Sequencing input: PBMCs or T cells enriched from blood (not recorded which). The chain joins TRBV30 to TRBJ1-2, with 7 positions matching TRBD1. The CDR3 spells CAWMATGEAYGYTF. CDR3 DNA sequence: TGTGCCTGGATGGCAACAGGGGAGGCCTATGGCTACACCTTC.